The table lists the clone carrying this T cell receptor beta chain with a few counts. Amplification by 5'RACE using constant-segment primers produced TCR alpha and TCR beta cDNA libraries that carried sample barcodes and UMIs. TCRdb analysed the 5' RACE reads with MiXCR anew, one entry per CDR3 protein. This table has hundreds of thousands of distinct CDR3 sequences, 17% appearing once. The source of the sample is a study of T-cell memory formation after mild COVID-19. Study summary: The TCR clusters were mostly specific to one donor.

The clonotype was recovered from an adult woman who had mild COVID-19 (a few samples of this study predate the infection). Cell type and time point are not known. Source material: PBMCs or a T cell subset sorted from them (not recorded which).

The CDR3 here is CASSLDAYTDTQYF. CDR3 DNA sequence: TGTGCCAGCAGCTTAGACGCCTACACAGATACGCAGTATTTT. The chain carries TRBV7-9 and TRBJ2-3; unclear D gene. V was pared by 1 base and J by 2 bases, with 7 bases between. The CDR3 is 14 residues long. Germline lookup yields CDR1 SEHNR and CDR2 FQNEAQ (reference sequence).